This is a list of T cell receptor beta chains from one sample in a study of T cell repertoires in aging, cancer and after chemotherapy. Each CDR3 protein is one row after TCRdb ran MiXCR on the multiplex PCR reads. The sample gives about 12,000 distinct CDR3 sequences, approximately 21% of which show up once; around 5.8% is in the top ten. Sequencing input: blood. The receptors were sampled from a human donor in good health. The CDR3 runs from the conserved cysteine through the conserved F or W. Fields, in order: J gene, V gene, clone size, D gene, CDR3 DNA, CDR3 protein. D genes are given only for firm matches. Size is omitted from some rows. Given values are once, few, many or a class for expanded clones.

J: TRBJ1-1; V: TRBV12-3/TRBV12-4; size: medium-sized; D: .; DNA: TGTGCCAGCAGTATACGCGACCCGAACACTGAAGCTTTCTTT; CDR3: CASSIRDPNTEAFF
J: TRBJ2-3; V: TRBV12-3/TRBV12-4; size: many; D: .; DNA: TGTGCCAGCAGTTTAGTTTGGGGCACAGATACGCAGTATTTT; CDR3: CASSLVWGTDTQYF
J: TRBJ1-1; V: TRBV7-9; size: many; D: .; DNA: TGTGCCAGCAGCAACCTGGCGACGGGAGGGGGCACTGAAGCTTTCTTT; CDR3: CASSNLATGGGTEAFF
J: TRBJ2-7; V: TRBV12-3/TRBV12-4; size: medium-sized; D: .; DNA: TGTGCCAGCAGTTTGGACGGGGGTCCCTACGAGCAGTACTTC; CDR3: CASSLDGGPYEQYF
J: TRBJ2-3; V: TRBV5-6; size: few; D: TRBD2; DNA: TGTGCCAGCAGCTTTGAAGAGCGGGGGGCCACAGATACGCAGTATTTT; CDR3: CASSFEERGATDTQYF
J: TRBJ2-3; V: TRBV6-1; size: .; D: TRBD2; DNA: TGTGCCAGCAGTGAAGCTAGCGGGGGGATCACAGATACGCAGTATTTT; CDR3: CASSEASGGITDTQYF
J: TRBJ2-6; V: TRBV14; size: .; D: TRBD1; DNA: TGTGCCAGCAGCCGAAAACGGGACAGGGTATCTGGGGCCAACGTCCTGACTTTC; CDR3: CASSRKRDRVSGANVLTF
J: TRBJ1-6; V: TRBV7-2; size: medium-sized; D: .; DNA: TGTGCCAGCAGCTCCCTGGATAATTCACCCCTCCACTTT; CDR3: CASSSLDNSPLHF
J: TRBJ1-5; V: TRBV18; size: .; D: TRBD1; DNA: TGTGCCAGCTCACCTACAGGGGGGGGTCAGCCCCAGCATTTT; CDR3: CASSPTGGGQPQHF
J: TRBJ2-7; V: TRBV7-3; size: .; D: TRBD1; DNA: TGTGCCAGCAGCTTAACGGCGACAGGGCTCGGGTCCTACGAGCAGTACTTC; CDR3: CASSLTATGLGSYEQYF
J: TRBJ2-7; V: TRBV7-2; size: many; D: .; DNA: TGTGCCAGCAGCTTGATCAGGGGAAATAACGAGCAGTACTTC; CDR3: CASSLIRGNNEQYF
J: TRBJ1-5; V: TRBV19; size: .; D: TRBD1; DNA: TGTGCCAGTAGTCCCAGGACAGGGGTGAGCAATCAGCCCCAGCATTTT; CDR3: CASSPRTGVSNQPQHF
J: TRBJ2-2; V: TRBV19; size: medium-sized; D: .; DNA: TGTGCCAGTAGAGGGACCGACACCGGGGAGCTGTTTTTT; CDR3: CASRGTDTGELFF
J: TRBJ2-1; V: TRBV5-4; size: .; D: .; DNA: TGTGCCAGCAGCGGCAGGAGGGACAATGAGCAGTTCTTC; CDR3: CASSGRRDNEQFF
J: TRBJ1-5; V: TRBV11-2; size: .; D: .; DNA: TGTGCCAGCAGCTTAGGTAACAGTTACAATCAGCCCCAGCATTTT; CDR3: CASSLGNSYNQPQHF
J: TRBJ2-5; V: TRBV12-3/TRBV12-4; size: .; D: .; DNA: TGTGCTAGTGGTTTGGCCTTGCGCGGGGCCGAAGAGACCCAGTACTTC; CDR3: CASGLALRGAEETQYF
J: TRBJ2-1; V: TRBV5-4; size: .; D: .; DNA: TGTGCCAGCAGACCACGACAGGGAGGTTCTTACAATGAGCAGTTCTTC; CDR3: CASRPRQGGSYNEQFF
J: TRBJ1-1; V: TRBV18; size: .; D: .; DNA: TGTGCCAGCTCACCGGCGTGGGGGAGCACTGAAGCTTTCTTT; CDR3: CASSPAWGSTEAFF
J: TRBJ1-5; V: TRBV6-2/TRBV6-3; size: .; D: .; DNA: TGTGCCAGCAGCTCCAGAGGGGGTGGGCAGCCCCAGCATTTT; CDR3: CASSSRGGGQPQHF
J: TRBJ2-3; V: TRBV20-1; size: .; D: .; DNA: TGCAGTGCCCCCGCGGTGGGGGCCACAGATACGCAGTATTTT; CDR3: CSAPAVGATDTQYF
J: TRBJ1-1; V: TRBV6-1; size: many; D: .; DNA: TGTGCCAGCACCTCCCCTAGTTGGACTGAAGCTTTCTTT; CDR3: CASTSPSWTEAFF
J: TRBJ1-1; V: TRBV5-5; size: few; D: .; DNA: TGTGCCAGCAGCTTGGCCGGAGTACAGACTGAAGCTTTCTTT; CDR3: CASSLAGVQTEAFF
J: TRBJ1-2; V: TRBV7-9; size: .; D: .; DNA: TGTGCCAGCAGCTTAGAAAGGGCTAGCGGCTATGGCTACACCTTC; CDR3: CASSLERASGYGYTF
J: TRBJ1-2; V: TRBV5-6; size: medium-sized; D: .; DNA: TGTGCCAGCAGCTTGGCCGAGGGGCGCTGGTATGGCTACACCTTC; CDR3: CASSLAEGRWYGYTF
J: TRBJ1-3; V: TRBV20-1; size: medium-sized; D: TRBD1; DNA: TGCAGTGCTAGACGGGACAGCTCTGGAAACACCATATATTTT; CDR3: CSARRDSSGNTIYF
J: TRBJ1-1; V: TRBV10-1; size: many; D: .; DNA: TGCGCCAGCCACACAGGGACCATGAACACTGAAGCTTTCTTT; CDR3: CASHTGTMNTEAFF
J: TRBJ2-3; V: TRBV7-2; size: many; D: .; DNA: TGTGCCAGCAGCTCTCGATTTAGGGAGGAGTATACGCAGTATTTT; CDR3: CASSSRFREEYTQYF
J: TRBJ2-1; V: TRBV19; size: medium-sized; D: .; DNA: TGTGCCAGTAGTATGGTCAGCCTCAATGAGCAGTTCTTC; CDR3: CASSMVSLNEQFF
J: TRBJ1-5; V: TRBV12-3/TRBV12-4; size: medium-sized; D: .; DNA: TGTGCCAGCAGTCGCACTAGCAATCAGCCCCAGCATTTT; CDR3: CASSRTSNQPQHF
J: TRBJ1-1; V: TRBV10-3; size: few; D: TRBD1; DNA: TGTGCCATCAACCTTGGGACAGGGGGCTTGGGCACTGAAGCTTTCTTT; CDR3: CAINLGTGGLGTEAFF
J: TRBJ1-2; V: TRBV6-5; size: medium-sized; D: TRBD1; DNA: TGTGCCAGCAGTGGGACAGGGGATGGCTACACCTTC; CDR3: CASSGTGDGYTF
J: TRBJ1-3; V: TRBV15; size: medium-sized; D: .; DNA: TGTGCCACCAGCCTCGGGGCGGGAAACACCATATATTTT; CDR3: CATSLGAGNTIYF
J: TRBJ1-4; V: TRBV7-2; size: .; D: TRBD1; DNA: TGTGCCAGCAGCTTAGGAGACAGGGAGGCTAATGAAAAACTGTTTTTT; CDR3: CASSLGDREANEKLFF
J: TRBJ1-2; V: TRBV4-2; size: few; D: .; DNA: TGTGCCAGCAGCCAACTACCCGAAGGGGCGAATAACTATGGCTACACCTTC; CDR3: CASSQLPEGANNYGYTF
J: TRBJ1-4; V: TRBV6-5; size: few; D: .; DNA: TGTGCCAGCAGTGACCCAGGGTTGAATGAAAAACTGTTTTTT; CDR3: CASSDPGLNEKLFF
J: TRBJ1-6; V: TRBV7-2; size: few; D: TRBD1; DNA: TGTGCCAGCAGCTCCGCACCAGGACAGGGGAATTCACCCCTCCACTTT; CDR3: CASSSAPGQGNSPLHF
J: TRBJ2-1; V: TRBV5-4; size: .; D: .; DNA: TGTGCCAGCAGGGGGCGCAGGAATGAGCAGTTCTTC; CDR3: CASRGRRNEQFF
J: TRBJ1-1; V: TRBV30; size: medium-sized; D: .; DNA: TGTGCCTGGAGTCTCACAGGGTTCACTGAAGCTTTCTTT; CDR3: CAWSLTGFTEAFF
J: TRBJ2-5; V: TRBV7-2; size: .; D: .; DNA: TGTGCCAGCAGCTTAGCGGGGGCGTTCCTGGAGACCCAGTACTTC; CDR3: CASSLAGAFLETQYF
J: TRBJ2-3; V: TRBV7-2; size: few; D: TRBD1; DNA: TGTGCCAGCAGCTCCCTACCCGGGACAGTCACAGATACGCAGTATTTT; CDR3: CASSSLPGTVTDTQYF
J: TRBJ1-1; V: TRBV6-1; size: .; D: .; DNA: TGTGCCAGCCTGGGCCGGGTGCGGGGGACTGAAGCTTTCTTT; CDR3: CASLGRVRGTEAFF
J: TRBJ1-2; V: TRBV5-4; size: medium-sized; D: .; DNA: TGTGCCAGCAGCTTGGACAGGAATAGGGGCTACACCTTC; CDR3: CASSLDRNRGYTF
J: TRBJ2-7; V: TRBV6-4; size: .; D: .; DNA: TGTGCCAGCAGTGGTCCAGTCTCCTTCGAGCAGTACTTC; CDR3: CASSGPVSFEQYF
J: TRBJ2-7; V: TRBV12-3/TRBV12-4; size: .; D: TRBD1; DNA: TGTGCCAGCAGTGCCGGGACAGGGGTCGAGCAGTACTTC; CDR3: CASSAGTGVEQYF
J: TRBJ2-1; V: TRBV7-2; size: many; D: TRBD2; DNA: TGTGCCAGCAGCCCCCCCACTAGCGGGGGGTATGAGCAGTTCTTC; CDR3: CASSPPTSGGYEQFF
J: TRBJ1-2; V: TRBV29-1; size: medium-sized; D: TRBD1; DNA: TGCAGCGCCGGGACAGGAGCTAACTATGGCTACACCTTC; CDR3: CSAGTGANYGYTF
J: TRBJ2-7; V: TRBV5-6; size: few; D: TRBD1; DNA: TGTGCCAGCAGCTTGGTAGCAGGGGGCTTTTCCTACGAGCAGTACTTC; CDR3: CASSLVAGGFSYEQYF
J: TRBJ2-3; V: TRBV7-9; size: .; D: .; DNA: TGTGCCAGCAGCCCTCTGACCGGCACAGATACGCAGTATTTT; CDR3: CASSPLTGTDTQYF
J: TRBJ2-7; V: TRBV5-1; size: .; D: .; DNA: TGCGCCAGCAGCTTGGTGGGGTATTACGAGCAGTACTTC; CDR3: CASSLVGYYEQYF